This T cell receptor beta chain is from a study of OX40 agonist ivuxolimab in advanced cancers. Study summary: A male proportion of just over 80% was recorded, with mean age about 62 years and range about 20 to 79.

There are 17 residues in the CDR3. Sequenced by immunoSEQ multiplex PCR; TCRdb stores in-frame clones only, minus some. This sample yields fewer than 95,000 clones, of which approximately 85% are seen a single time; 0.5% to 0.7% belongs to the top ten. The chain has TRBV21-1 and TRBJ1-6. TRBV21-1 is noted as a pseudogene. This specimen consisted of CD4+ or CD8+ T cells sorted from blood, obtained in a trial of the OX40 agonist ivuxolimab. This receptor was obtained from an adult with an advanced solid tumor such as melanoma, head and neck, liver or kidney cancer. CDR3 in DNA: TGTGCCAGCAGACCCCTCGGCGGGGGGCCCTATAATTCACCCCTCCACTTT. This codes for CASRPLGGGPYNSPLHF.